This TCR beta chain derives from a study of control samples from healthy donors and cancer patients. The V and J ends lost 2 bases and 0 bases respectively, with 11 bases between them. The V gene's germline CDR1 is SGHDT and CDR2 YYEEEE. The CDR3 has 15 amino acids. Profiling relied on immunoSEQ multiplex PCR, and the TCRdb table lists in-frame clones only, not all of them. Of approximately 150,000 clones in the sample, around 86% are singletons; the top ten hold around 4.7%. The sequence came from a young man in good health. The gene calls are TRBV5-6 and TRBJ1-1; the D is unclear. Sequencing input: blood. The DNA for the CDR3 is TGTGCCAGCAGCTTTCTTGGCCACCTGAACACTGAAGCTTTCTTT. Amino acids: CASSFLGHLNTEAFF.